This T cell receptor beta chain was profiled in a study of T cell responses to AZD1222 COVID-19 vaccine. Study conclusions and caveats: Just a handful of people given AZD1222 tested seropositive at baseline. Targets within unmutated variant regions were reportedly found for nearly half of spike-specific TCRs. Two AZD1222 administrations were followed by greater Spike-specific TCR breadth and depth. Mostly white British, mostly female donors; authors suggested clonal diversity may be underestimated.

Only in-frame clones appear in the TCRdb table, and some are missing; sequencing was by immunoSEQ multiplex PCR. The sample yields just over 150,000 clones, 80% to 90% seen once. The V gene's germline CDR1 is LNHDA and CDR2 SQIVND (reference sequence). CDR3 length equals 14 residues. V lost 6 bases and J 0 bases, leaving 11 bases between the germline ends. In the case of this clone: What it binds is not known.

This sample comprised peripheral blood, obtained 28 days after the second AZD1222 dose. The TCR sequence derives from an adult who received the AZD1222 COVID-19 vaccine. This chain joins TRBV19 and TRBJ2-5, with D possibly matching TRBD1 (6 bases). CDR3 loop: CASSPGQYQETQYF. The CDR3 DNA sequence: TGTGCCAGTAGCCCTGGACAGTACCAAGAGACCCAGTACTTC. The variable domain in full, completed from reference TRBV19 and TRBJ2-5, reads DGGITQSPKYLFRKEGQNVTLSCEQNLNHDAMYWYRQDPGQGLRLIYYSQIVNDFQKGDIAEGYSVSREKKESFPLTVTSAQKNPTAFYLCASSPGQYQETQYFGPGTRLLVL.